The 24 T cell receptor beta chains listed next were all sequenced from one sample in a study of CD8+ T cells in alopecia areata (dated by TCRdb to 2016 to 2018). The library was generated by the immunoSEQ multiplex PCR assay. RNA was extracted from all samples and reverse transcribed into cDNA as template for TCR sequencing. The table comes from immuneACCESS by way of TCRdb, which keeps in-frame sequences with V and J called. Part of the clones is missing from these tables; in studies checked, under half for an unresolved V gene and the rest for unknown reasons. The sample contains about 190,000 clones, 60% of them found a single time. The ten biggest clones cover 1% of the sample. The time point tag for this specimen amounts to: 24 weeks on oral tofacitinib. The sample's treatment or condition label, in plain terms: oral pan-JAK inhibitor, 5-10 mg twice daily. Sequences were derived from CD4+ T cells sorted from blood, sampled at week 24, from a patient treated with tofacitinib. These receptors all stem from a human donor with alopecia areata.

This clone showed up just a few times. V usage is TRBV5-6 and J usage is TRBJ2-3, with 10 bases aligning to TRBD2. Germline V gene lookup returns CDR1 SGHDT and CDR2 YYEEEE. Trimming at V came to 4 bases and at J to 4 bases, leaving 3 bases not matched to a gene. The CDR3 runs 14 residues. The CDR3 DNA follows: TGTGCCAGCAGCCCGGGACTAGCGTCAGATACGCAGTATTTT. It codes for CASSPGLASDTQYF.

This chain uses TRBV9 with TRBJ2-1; 7 bases are shared with TRBD2. This CDR3 spans 18 amino acids. J lost 0 bases, V lost 2 bases, and 11 bases had no gene match. The V gene's germline CDR1 is SGDLS and CDR2 YYNGEE. In DNA form, the CDR3 reads TGTGCCAGCAGCGTTCACTTACAAAAGCGGGGCTCCTACAATGAGCAGTTCTTC. Its translation: CASSVHLQKRGSYNEQFF.

This clone has a handful of counts. The chain is built from TRBV18 and TRBJ2-1; D gene ambiguous. The V gene's germline CDR1 is KGHSH and CDR2 LQKENI. The CDR3 runs to 12 residues. V lost 3 bases to trimming and J lost 7 bases, with 7 bases between them. CDR3: CASSPSDNEQFF. CDR3 nucleotide sequence: TGTGCCAGCTCACCGAGCGATAATGAGCAGTTCTTC.

The CDR3 coding sequence is TGTGCCAGCAGTTTACGGTTCTCAGTCTACGAGCAGTACTTC. Protein: CASSLRFSVYEQYF. The rearrangement uses TRBV27 and TRBJ2-7; no clear D gene. Between the trimmed V and J ends, which lost 2 bases and 3 bases, there was a span of 11 bases. CDR1 is MNHEY, CDR2 SMNVEV, per germline (reference sequence). This CDR3 has 14 residues.

The CDR3 sequence: CASSLHSSWLGTF. In nucleotides, the CDR3 is TGTGCCAGCAGTTTGCACAGCTCATGGCTGGGCACCTTC. The chain carries TRBV28 and TRBJ1-2; D is unresolved. This CDR3 has 13 amino acids. Germline CDR1 MDHEN, CDR2 SYDVKM. The V and J ends lost 3 bases and 13 bases respectively, with 18 bases between them.

The V gene is TRBV4-3, the J gene TRBJ2-7; D might be TRBD1 or TRBD2, each matching 5 bases. The ends were cut back, 1 base at V and 4 bases at J, with 11 bases in the middle. This CDR3 region has 14 residues. Per the germline V gene, CDR1 is LGHNA and CDR2 is YSLEER. In DNA, the CDR3 is TGCGCCAGCAGCCAAGTGAGGGGACGGTACGAGCAGTACTTC. Amino acid sequence: CASSQVRGRYEQYF.

This clone was seen repeatedly, ten times or more. The J gene is TRBJ2-7, the V gene TRBV5-1; D call uncertain. The CDR3 runs to 13 residues. V lost 0 bases and J lost 3, with 7 bases in between. CDR1 and CDR2 from the germline V gene are SGHRS and YFSETQ. DNA for the CDR3: TGCGCCAGCAGCTTGGTACCCGACTACGAGCAGTACTTC. Residues: CASSLVPDYEQYF.

The chain carries TRBV2 and TRBJ1-5; no clear D gene. V was trimmed by 5 bases and J by 9 bases, leaving 8 bases between them. CDR1 is SNHLY and CDR2 is FYNNEI in the germline V gene. CDR3 size: 11 residues. CDR3 residues: CASSRNGPQHF. CDR3 DNA: TGTGCCAGCAGTAGGAATGGGCCCCAGCATTTT.

J is TRBJ1-2 and V is TRBV29-1; possibly TRBD1 for D (5 bases). Trimming stripped 4 bases from V and 0 bases from J, with 15 bases between. CDR1 and CDR2 from the germline V gene are SQVTM and ANQGSEA. The CDR3 runs 15 residues. DNA of the CDR3: TGCAGCGTTGTTGGAGGCAGGGAAGCTAACTATGGCTACACCTTC. It codes for CSVVGGREANYGYTF.

The chain couples TRBV5-1 to TRBJ2-5; D gene unclear. Germline V gene sequence: CDR1 SGHRS, CDR2 YFSETQ. The CDR3 spans 13 residues. Deletions cut 4 bases from V and 4 bases from J, with 11 bases between. The CDR3 bases are TGCGCCAGCAGCCTACTGGGTATAGAGACCCAGTACTTC. Encoded protein: CASSLLGIETQYF.

This clone was picked up one time. The rearrangement joins TRBV30 to TRBJ1-2; TRBD1 is a possible D gene (6 bases). The CDR3 is made up of 15 amino acids. Trimming shortened V by 4 bases and J by 5 bases, and 20 bases separated the two germline ends. CDR1 is GTSNPN, CDR2 SVGIG, per germline (reference sequence). CDR3 in DNA: TGTGCCTGGAAGCGAGAAGGGGGTATCGGATATGGCTACACCTTC. It specifies CAWKREGGIGYGYTF.

V is TRBV11-3 and J is TRBJ2-7, with D possibly matching TRBD2 (6 bases). The CDR3 totals 13 residues. In germline, CDR1 is SGHNT, CDR2 YENEEA. V gave up 5 bases and J gave up 4 bases, with 12 bases separating them. The chain's CDR3 is CASSPAGGYEQYF. The CDR3 bases are TGTGCCAGCAGCCCTGCTGGGGGGTACGAGCAGTACTTC.

The chain combines TRBV29-1 with TRBJ1-2; the match to TRBD1 covers 9 bases. Germline V gene sequence: CDR1 SQVTM, CDR2 ANQGSEA. This CDR3 has 14 residues. V dropped 5 bases and J dropped 2; count of bases not matched to a gene: 6. The CDR3 bases are TGCAGCGTTCAACCCGGGACAGGGAACTATGGCTACACCTTC. Encoded protein: CSVQPGTGNYGYTF.

About this clone: Distinct nucleotide sequences in the sample also encode this CDR3. The CDR3 DNA sequence: TGTGCCTGGGGACAGGGCGGTGGCTACACCTTC. Encoded protein: CAWGQGGGYTF. This chain joins TRBV30 and TRBJ1-2, with 8 bases lining up with TRBD1. This CDR3 is 11 amino acids long. Germline CDR1 reads GTSNPN; CDR2 reads SVGIG (reference sequence). Losses at the gene ends were 5 bases for V and 7 bases for J; bases not matched to a gene: 3.

V is TRBV4-1 and J is TRBJ1-1, with 10 bases fitting TRBD1. Germline loops: CDR1 MGHRA, CDR2 YSYEKL. J was trimmed by 12 bases and V by 3 bases; bases with no gene match: 10. This CDR3 is built from 14 residues. The CDR3 DNA sequence: TGCGCCAGCAGCCAGAACCGGGACAGGGGTTTGTCTTTCTTT. This gives the protein CASSQNRDRGLSFF.

The rearrangement uses TRBV7-2 and TRBJ2-1; either TRBD1 or TRBD2 may supply D (6 bases each). The CDR3 runs 15 residues. The ends were cut back, 5 bases at V and 6 bases at J, with 17 bases in the middle. The V gene's germline CDR1 is SGHTA and CDR2 FQGNSA. The CDR3 DNA follows: TGTGCCAGCAGCCAGAGGGGGGTTTTGGGCAATGAGCAGTTCTTC. It codes for CASSQRGVLGNEQFF.

A word on this clone: The sample carries other DNA sequences with the same CDR3. The V gene is TRBV29-1, the J gene TRBJ1-1; D remains ambiguous. CDR1 SQVTM and CDR2 ANQGSEA come from the germline V gene. The CDR3 runs to 12 residues. V was clipped by 4 bases and J by 1 base, with 7 bases between them. The CDR3 DNA follows: TGCAGCGTTGCATACGCGAACACTGAAGCTTTCTTT. Amino acids: CSVAYANTEAFF.

This sequence joins TRBV29-1 and TRBJ2-3, with 10 bases fitting TRBD1. The V gene's germline CDR1 is SQVTM and CDR2 ANQGSEA. CDR3 length: 14 amino acids. Trimming at V came to 6 bases and at J to 6 bases, leaving 9 bases not matched to a gene. The CDR3 DNA follows: TGCAGCGTCGAGACAGGGGGCTACAGGGATACGCAGTATTTT. Translation: CSVETGGYRDTQYF.

This sequence joins TRBV29-1 and TRBJ2-5; D uncertain. Between the trimmed V and J ends, which lost 4 bases and 4 bases, there was a span of 19 bases. The V gene's germline CDR1 is SQVTM and CDR2 ANQGSEA. The CDR3 covers 15 residues. The CDR3, as DNA: TGCAGCGTTGCGCCGGGCCCCTGGGATGGAGAGACCCAGTACTTC. Its translation: CSVAPGPWDGETQYF.

The J gene is TRBJ1-4, the V gene TRBV5-1; 7 nucleotides match TRBD1. After removal of 4 bases from V and 5 bases from J, the junction contained 5 bases not matched to a gene. This CDR3 is built from 14 residues. CDR1 and CDR2 from the germline V gene are SGHRS and YFSETQ. Written as DNA, the CDR3 is TGCGCCAGCAGCGTACAGGGGTTCAATGAAAAACTGTTTTTT. It encodes CASSVQGFNEKLFF.

This clone has only a few counts. V usage is TRBV29-1 and J usage is TRBJ1-3; TRBD1 aligns across 7 bases. With 6 bases clipped from V and 2 bases from J, the junction kept 4 bases outside the gene matches. From germline, CDR1 is SQVTM and CDR2 ANQGSEA. The CDR3 runs to 13 residues. The CDR3 DNA follows: TGCAGCGTCCCCGGGACAGCTGGAAACACCATATATTTT. It codes for CSVPGTAGNTIYF.

This clone has ten or more counts. This sequence joins TRBV9 and TRBJ1-6, with D tentatively TRBD1 (6 bases). Germline CDR1 SGDLS, CDR2 YYNGEE. This CDR3 region has 14 residues. V dropped 3 bases and J dropped 10 bases, with 14 bases sitting between them. CDR3 in amino acids: CASSATGAVSPLHF. CDR3 in DNA: TGTGCCAGCAGCGCGACAGGAGCCGTCTCACCCCTCCACTTT. Using reference TRBV9 and TRBJ1-6 for the parts outside the CDR3, the full variable domain is DSGVTQTPKHLITATGQRVTLRCSPRSGDLSVYWYQQSLDQGLQFLIQYYNGEERAKGNILERFSAQQFPDLHSELNLSSLELGDSALYFCASSATGAVSPLHFGNGTRLTVT.

The CDR3 here is CASSRDRAMAEAFF. CDR3 nucleotide sequence: TGTGCCAGCTCACGGGACAGGGCTATGGCTGAAGCTTTCTTT. This chain uses TRBV18 with TRBJ1-1, with TRBD1 matching 9 bases. This CDR3 is 14 amino acids long. V lost 4 bases and J lost 6; bases outside the gene matches: 6. Germline CDR1 is KGHSH and CDR2 is LQKENI. The full variable domain, in which reference TRBV18 and TRBJ1-1 provide the parts outside the CDR3, is NAGVMQNPRHLVRRRGQEARLRCSPMKGHSHVYWYRQLPEEGLKFMVYLQKENIIDESGMPKERFSAEFPKEGPSILRIQQVVRGDSAAYFCASSRDRAMAEAFFGQGTRLTVV.

This clone was counted only a few times. This rearrangement joins TRBV6-4 to TRBJ1-6; TRBD1 matches at 8 bases. Germline V CDR1 and CDR2: MRHNA, SNTAGT. CDR3 length: 15 amino acids. After removal of 7 bases from V and 9 bases from J, the junction contained 11 bases not matched to a gene. The CDR3 coding sequence is TGTGCCAGCAAGACTCACAGGGGGATACCTTCACCCCTCCACTTT. This gives the protein CASKTHRGIPSPLHF.